This T cell receptor beta chain was sequenced in a study of OX40 agonist ivuxolimab in advanced cancers. As for the study in general: An anti-OX40 (CD134) antibody with agonistic activity, ivuxolimab, was administered to patients.

With autoimmune disease history or systemic immunosuppression, patients were excluded. Sampling of blood occurred at baseline, cycle 4 day 1, and cycle 7 day 1. A remark on this clone: Antigen unknown.

This CDR3 spans 12 amino acids. V shed 8 bases, J shed 8 bases, and the junction held 10 bases outside the gene matches. Germline V gene lookup returns CDR1 GTSNPN and CDR2 SVGIG (reference sequence). TCRdb's table, derived via immunoSEQ multiplex PCR, lists solely in-frame clones and lacks some. The sample shows around 76,000 clones, around 87% of them seen only once. Study outcomes and limitations: The study observed clonal expansion of CD4+ and CD8+ blood T cells by week 6 at 0.1 to 3.0 mg/kg.

The receptor's source is an adult with an advanced solid tumor such as melanoma, head and neck, liver or kidney cancer. The source material was CD4+ or CD8+ T cells sorted from blood, sampled in a trial of the OX40 agonist ivuxolimab. V usage is TRBV30 and J usage is TRBJ1-2, with 8 nucleotides matching TRBD1. Here the CDR3 DNA reads TGTGCCCCCCAGGGACAGGCCGGCGGCTACACCTTC. It encodes CAPQGQAGGYTF. Combining the CDR3 with reference TRBV30 and TRBJ1-2 gives the whole variable domain SQTIHQWPATLVQPVGSPLSLECTVEGTSNPNLYWYRQAAGRGLQLLFYSVGIGQISSEVPQNLSASRPQDRQFILSSKKLLLSDSGFYLCAPQGQAGGYTFGSGTRLTVV.